This T cell receptor (beta chain) originates from a study of T-cell memory formation after mild COVID-19. TCRalpha and TCRbeta libraries used 5'RACE with constant-segment primers and UMIs. TCRdb analysed the 5' RACE reads with MiXCR anew, one entry per CDR3 protein. In the table there are fewer than 300,000 distinct CDR3 sequences, approximately 18% of which are singletons. Germline V gives CDR1 SQVTM, CDR2 ANQGSEA. The CDR3 is 11 residues long. The germline V and J ends were trimmed by 4 bases and 6 bases, with 10 bases remaining between them. Study-wide results and caveats: Contracting CD4+ clones sat mainly in CM and EM; CD8+ in EMRA.

This clonotype was detected a few times. No antigen is known for it. The chain employs TRBV29-1 and TRBJ2-7; D may be TRBD1 or TRBD2 (5 bases each). Sequencing was done on a sample of PBMCs or a T cell subset sorted from them (not recorded which). The sequence was obtained from a man between 18 and 35 years old who had mild COVID-19 (a few samples of this study predate the infection). Cell type and time point are not known. The CDR3 DNA follows: TGCAGCGTTGCCTCCGGGGCCGAGCAGTACTTC. Residues: CSVASGAEQYF.